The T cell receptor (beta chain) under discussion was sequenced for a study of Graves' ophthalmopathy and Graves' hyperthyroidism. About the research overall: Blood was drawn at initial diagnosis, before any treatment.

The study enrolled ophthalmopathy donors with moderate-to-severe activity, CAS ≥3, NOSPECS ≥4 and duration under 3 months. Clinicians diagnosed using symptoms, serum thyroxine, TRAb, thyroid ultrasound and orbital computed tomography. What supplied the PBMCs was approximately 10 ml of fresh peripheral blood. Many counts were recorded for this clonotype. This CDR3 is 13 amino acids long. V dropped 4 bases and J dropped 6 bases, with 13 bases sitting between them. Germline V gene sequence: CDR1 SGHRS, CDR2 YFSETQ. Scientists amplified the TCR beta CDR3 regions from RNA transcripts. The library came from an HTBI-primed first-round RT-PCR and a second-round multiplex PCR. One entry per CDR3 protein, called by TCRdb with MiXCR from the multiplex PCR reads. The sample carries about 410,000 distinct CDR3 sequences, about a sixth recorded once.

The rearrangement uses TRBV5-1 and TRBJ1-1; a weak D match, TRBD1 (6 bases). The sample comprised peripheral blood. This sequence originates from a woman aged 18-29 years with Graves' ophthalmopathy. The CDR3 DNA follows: TGCGCCAGCAGCCCAACAGGGAGCCCTGAAGCTTTCTTT. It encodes CASSPTGSPEAFF.